This T cell receptor beta chain was captured in a study of T cell responses to AZD1222 COVID-19 vaccine (dated by TCRdb to the early 2020s). For the study in its entirety: TCR sequencing was performed for 230 to 250 trial participants, of whom 207 were given two doses of AZD1222 and approximately 25 were given two doses of MenACWY control vaccine. Enrollment into the trials was organized by age into subgroups of 18-55, 56-69 and 70-plus years, and those subgroups contained about 160, 30 and 59 TCR-sequenced participants, respectively.

The cysteine opens and the phenylalanine closes a CDR3 of 16 amino acids. Only the CDR3 region is kept as DNA, spanning 48 bases read in frame from base 1. The germline V end is reduced by 7 bases and the J end by 9 bases; junction bases left unmatched: 10. The germline V gene encodes CDR1 MNHEY and CDR2 SMNVEV (reference sequence). With regard to this clone: Its antigen is not yet known. Base qualities are not at hand, and no much larger clone is one base apart.

Sample time point, as interpreted from the label and publication: about 28 days (+/-7) after the second vaccine dose. AZD1222 recipients whose second dose came at about 4 weeks and those whose second dose came at about 12 weeks were combined into one group, since spike-specific TCR depth and breadth did not differ between the two schedules. The vaccinee samples were drawn from two UK trials, COV001 and COV002, one of which was a single-blind randomized controlled phase 2/3 trial testing AZD1222 (ChAdOx1 nCoV-19) in healthy adults. For TCRbeta chain sequencing, PBMC samples were collected from trial participants at day 0 and at day 28 after the second dose. What the research found in general, with its limitations: Epitopes outside the regions mutated in the B.1.351 and B.1.1.7 variants were reportedly recognized by nearly half of the unique spike-specific TCRs. Most participants were white British and females outnumbered males, and the authors suggested that clonal diversity may have been underestimated. Conclusions about previously exposed vaccinees were limited because only six AZD1222 recipients were SARS-CoV-2 seropositive at baseline. In the small 56-69-year group, the increase in depth fell short of significance, most likely because of low power. After two AZD1222 doses, both the breadth and the depth of spike-specific TCRs were significantly higher than at day 0 and than in MenACWY recipients. Vaccine-associated CD4 TCRs spanned the whole spike protein, with dominant responses in regions 160-218 and 743-854. Because no samples from the day 14 peak response were available, repertoires could be characterized only after the peak T cell response.

The CDR3 regions of human TCRbeta chains were subjected to immunosequencing. On the study's bioinformatics: Repertoire TCRs were checked for matches against a reference library of SARS-CoV-2-specific TCRs that had been generated using the MIRA antigen-specificity platform. Breadth was defined as the fraction of unique TCRs that were SARS-CoV-2-associated, and depth was defined as the fraction of total T cells that were SARS-CoV-2-associated. Each spike-specific TCR was assigned to its reactive spike region and to a CD4 or CD8 class using the MIRA data. Log10-transformed breadth and depth values were compared by one-way ANOVA with Sidak's multiple comparisons tests. Sourced from immuneACCESS, this table was stored by TCRdb with only in-frame sequences that have V and J called. A share of the clones is absent; for the studies checked, an unresolved V gene accounts for under half, and the remainder has no known explanation. V and J calls and clone size follow that table, whereas D and trimming were derived from the DNA. Here the sample has 100,000 or so clones; about 91% occur a single time. The ten largest clones represent over 35% of the sample.

The starting material was peripheral blood, obtained 28 days after the second AZD1222 dose. The receptor's source is an adult who received the AZD1222 COVID-19 vaccine. The rearranged chain carries TRBV27 and TRBJ2-1, and 15 junctional nucleotides match TRBD2. The nucleotide sequence is TGTGCCAGCACTCCTGGACTAGCGGGAGGGCCGATTGAGCAGTTCTTC. Translated, this gives CASTPGLAGGPIEQFF.